This TCR beta chain was sequenced during a study of Ad26.COV2.S vaccination and SARS-CoV-2 variants. Study as a whole: Donor joined the COV1001 Ad26.COV2.S trial arm. The study gave Ad26.COV2.S intramuscularly, once or twice 56 days apart. Study-level points and caveats: Substantial breadth was reported for post-vaccination spike-specific CD8+ and CD4+ T cells. Similar non-spike TCR breadth was seen in vaccine and placebo recipients.

With respect to this clone: No antigen is known for it.

The CDR3 covers 14 residues. The V end lost 4 bases, the J end lost 4 bases, and 13 bases lay between the germline ends. Per germline, CDR1 KGHDR and CDR2 SFDVKD. As to treatment: some 19 received Ad26.COV2.S at low or high dose, single or two shots; 5 received placebo; per-sample allocation not given. Specimens were obtained on day 63 following the first vaccine or placebo injection. TCRdb's copy holds only in-frame clones and misses some; the assay was immunoSEQ multiplex PCR. The sample holds 350,000 to 450,000 clones, around 91% seen once. Sequenced here: peripheral blood, sampled in a trial of Ad26.COV2.S vaccine versus placebo. This chain joins TRBV24-1 and TRBJ2-7; D gene unclear. The receptor's source is a person aged 18 to 65 who received the Ad26.COV2.S COVID-19 vaccine or a placebo. In DNA, the CDR3 is TGTGCCACCAGTGACCCGAGTAGGTCGTACGAGCAGTACTTC. Encoded protein: CATSDPSRSYEQYF.